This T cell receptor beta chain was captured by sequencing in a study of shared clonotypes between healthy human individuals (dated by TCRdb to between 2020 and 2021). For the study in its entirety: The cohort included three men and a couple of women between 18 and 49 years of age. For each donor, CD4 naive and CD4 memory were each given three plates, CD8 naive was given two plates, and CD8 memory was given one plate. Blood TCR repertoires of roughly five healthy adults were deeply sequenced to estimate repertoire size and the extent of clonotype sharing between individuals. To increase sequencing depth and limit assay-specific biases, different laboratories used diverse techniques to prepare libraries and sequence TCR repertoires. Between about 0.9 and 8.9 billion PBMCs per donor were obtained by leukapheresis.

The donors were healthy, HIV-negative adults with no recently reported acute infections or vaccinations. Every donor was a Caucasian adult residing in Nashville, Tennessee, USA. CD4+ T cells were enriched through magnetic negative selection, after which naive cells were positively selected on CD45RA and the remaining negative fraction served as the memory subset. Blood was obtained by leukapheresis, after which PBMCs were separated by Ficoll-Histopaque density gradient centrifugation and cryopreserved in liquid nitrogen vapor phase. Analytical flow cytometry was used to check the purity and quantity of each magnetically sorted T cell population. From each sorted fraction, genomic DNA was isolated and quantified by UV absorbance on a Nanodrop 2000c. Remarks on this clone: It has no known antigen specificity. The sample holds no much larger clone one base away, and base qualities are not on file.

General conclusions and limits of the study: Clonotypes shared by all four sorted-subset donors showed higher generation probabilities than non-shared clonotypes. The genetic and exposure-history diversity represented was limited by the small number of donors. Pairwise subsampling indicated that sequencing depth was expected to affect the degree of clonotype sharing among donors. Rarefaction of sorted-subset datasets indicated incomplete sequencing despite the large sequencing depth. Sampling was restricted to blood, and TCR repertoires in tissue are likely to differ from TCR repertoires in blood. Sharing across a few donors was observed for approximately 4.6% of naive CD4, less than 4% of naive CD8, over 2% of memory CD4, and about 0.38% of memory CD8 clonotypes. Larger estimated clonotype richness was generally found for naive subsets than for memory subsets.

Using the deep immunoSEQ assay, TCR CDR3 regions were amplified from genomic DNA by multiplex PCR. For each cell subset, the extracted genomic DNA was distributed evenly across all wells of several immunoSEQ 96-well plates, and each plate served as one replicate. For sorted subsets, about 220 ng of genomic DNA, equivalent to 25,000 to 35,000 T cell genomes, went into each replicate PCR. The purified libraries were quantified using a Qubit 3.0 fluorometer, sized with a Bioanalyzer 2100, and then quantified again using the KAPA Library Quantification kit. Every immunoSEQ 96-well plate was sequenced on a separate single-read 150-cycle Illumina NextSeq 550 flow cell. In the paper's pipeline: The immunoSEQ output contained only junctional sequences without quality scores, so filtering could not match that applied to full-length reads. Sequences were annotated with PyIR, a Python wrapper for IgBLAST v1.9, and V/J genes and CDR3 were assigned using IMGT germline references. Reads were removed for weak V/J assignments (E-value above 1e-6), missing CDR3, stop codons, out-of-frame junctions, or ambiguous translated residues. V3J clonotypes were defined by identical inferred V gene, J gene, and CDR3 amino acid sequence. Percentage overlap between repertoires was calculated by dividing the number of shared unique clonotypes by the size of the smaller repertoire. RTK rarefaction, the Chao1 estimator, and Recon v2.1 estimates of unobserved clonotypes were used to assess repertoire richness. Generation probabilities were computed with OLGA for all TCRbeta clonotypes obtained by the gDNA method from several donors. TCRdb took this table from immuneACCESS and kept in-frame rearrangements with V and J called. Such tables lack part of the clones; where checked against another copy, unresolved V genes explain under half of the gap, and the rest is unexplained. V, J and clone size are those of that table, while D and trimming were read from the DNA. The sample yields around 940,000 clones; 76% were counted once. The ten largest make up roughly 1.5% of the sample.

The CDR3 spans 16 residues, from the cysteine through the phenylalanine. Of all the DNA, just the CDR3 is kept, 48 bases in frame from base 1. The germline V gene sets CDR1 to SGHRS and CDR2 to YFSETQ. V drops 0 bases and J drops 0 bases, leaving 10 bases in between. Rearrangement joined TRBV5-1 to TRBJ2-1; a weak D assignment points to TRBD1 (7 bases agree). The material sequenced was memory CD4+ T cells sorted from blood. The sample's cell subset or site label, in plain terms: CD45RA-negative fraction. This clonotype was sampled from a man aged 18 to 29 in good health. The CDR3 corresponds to CASSLGGTASYNEQFF. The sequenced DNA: TGCGCCAGCAGCTTGGGCGGGACAGCCTCCTACAATGAGCAGTTCTTC. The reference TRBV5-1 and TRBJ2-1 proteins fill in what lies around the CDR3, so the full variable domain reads KAGVTQTPRYLIKTRGQQVTLSCSPISGHRSVSWYQQTPGQGLQFLFEYFSETQRNKGNFPGRFSGRQFSNSRSEMNVSTLELGDSALYLCASSLGGTASYNEQFFGPGTRLTVL.